Listed here are 26 T cell receptor beta chains from one sample, sequenced in a study of shared clonotypes between healthy human individuals. Profiled with immunoSEQ multiplex PCR; TCRdb holds only in-frame clones, not every one. The sample consists of roughly 1,100,000 clones, approximately 70% of them appearing once. The sequenced sample consisted of memory CD4+ T cells sorted from blood. Specified subset: CD45RA-negative fraction. The receptors here all came from a young man in good health.

The rearrangement joins TRBV19 to TRBJ2-3; TRBD2 matches at 11 bases. Trimming at V came to 6 bases and at J to 4 bases, leaving 6 bases not matched to a gene. This CDR3 has 15 amino acids. Germline-derived CDR1 and CDR2 are LNHDA and SQIVND (reference sequence). In nucleotides, the CDR3 is TGTGCCAGTAGGCCCACACTAGCGGGAGCAGATACGCAGTATTTT. Its protein is CASRPTLAGADTQYF.

The CDR3 spells CASSRGVRGYGYTF. CDR3 nucleotide sequence: TGTGCCAGCAGCCGGGGAGTCCGGGGGTATGGCTACACCTTC. The gene calls are TRBV5-8 and TRBJ1-2; D may be TRBD1 (5 bases). Looked up from germline, CDR1 is SGHTS and CDR2 is YDEGEE. The CDR3 is made up of 14 amino acids. V was shortened by 4 bases and J by 5 bases, with 15 bases between the two germline ends.

The rearrangement links TRBV29-1 to TRBJ2-7, with TRBD2 matching over 8 bases. Trimming cost V 7 bases and J 3 bases; bases outside gene matches: 8. Looked up from germline, CDR1 is SQVTM and CDR2 is ANQGSEA. The CDR3 is made up of 13 amino acids. The CDR3 nucleotides read TGCAGCGGAGTGGACAGCGGGGGCTACGAGCAGTACTTC. This gives the protein CSGVDSGGYEQYF.

Regarding this clone: The same CDR3 also results from other DNA sequences found in this sample. The chain employs TRBV6-1 and TRBJ2-5, with D unresolved. The germline V gene encodes CDR1 MNHNS and CDR2 SASEGT. Between the trimmed V and J ends, which lost 6 bases and 5 bases, there was a span of 7 bases. The CDR3 spans 11 residues. Here the CDR3 reads CASSPLETQYF. DNA for the CDR3: TGTGCCAGCAGCCCACTGGAGACCCAGTACTTC.

This clone was recorded once. The rearrangement links TRBV6-1 to TRBJ1-6; a weak D match, TRBD1 (5 bases). Germline CDR1 reads MNHNS; CDR2 reads SASEGT. V lost 3 bases and J lost 0, with 9 bases in between. The CDR3 consists of 16 residues. The CDR3 spells CASSDAGSSYNSPLHF. CDR3 nucleotides: TGTGCCAGCAGTGATGCAGGGAGCTCCTATAATTCACCCCTCCACTTT.

The chain has TRBV5-6 and TRBJ1-3; no firm D call. The CDR3 runs 15 residues. The V end lost 2 bases, the J end lost 0 bases, and 9 bases lay between the germline ends. Germline CDR1 and CDR2: SGHDT and YYEEEE. The CDR3 nucleotides read TGTGCCAGCAGCTTAGGGTTGACCTCTGGAAACACCATATATTTT. It specifies CASSLGLTSGNTIYF.

V usage is TRBV7-2 and J usage is TRBJ1-2; the match to TRBD1 covers 8 bases. The CDR3 spans 13 residues. Germline loops: CDR1 SGHTA, CDR2 FQGNSA. V shed 5 bases, J shed 8 bases, and the junction held 7 bases outside the gene matches. CDR3: CASSERTGTGYTF. The CDR3 nucleotides read TGTGCCAGCAGCGAGAGGACAGGGACCGGCTACACCTTC. Looking up the rest from reference TRBV7-2 and TRBJ1-2 gives the full variable domain: GAGVSQSPSNKVTEKGKDVELRCDPISGHTALYWYRQSLGQGLEFLIYFQGNSAPDKSGLPSDRFSAERTGGSVSTLTIQRTQQEDSAVYLCASSERTGTGYTFGSGTRLTVV.

This sequence joins TRBV11-2 and TRBJ2-1; 7 bases fit TRBD2. Germline loops: CDR1 SGHAT, CDR2 FQNNGV. CDR3 length equals 17 residues. Unmatched junction bases numbered 11, after V lost 4 bases and J lost 2 bases. CDR3 coding DNA: TGTGCCAGCAGCTCCCGCGGAGGAGCGGGGACCTACAATGAGCAGTTCTTC. It codes for CASSSRGGAGTYNEQFF.

This clone has only a few counts. The rearrangement links TRBV19 to TRBJ1-1; D is ambiguous. This CDR3 contains 11 residues. The V end was cut by 3 bases, the J end by 10 bases, with 9 bases between. CDR1 LNHDA and CDR2 SQIVND come from the germline V gene (reference sequence). The CDR3, as DNA: TGTGCCAGTAGTATGCCGGGAGGAGCTTTCTTT. This encodes CASSMPGGAFF.

The rearrangement links TRBV6-6 to TRBJ2-5; no clear D gene. V lost 7 bases, J lost 8 bases, and 14 bases lay in between. The length of the CDR3 is 12 residues. Germline CDR1 reads MNHNY; CDR2 reads SVGAGI (reference sequence). CDR3 in amino acids: CASKIFLGTQYF. CDR3 coding DNA: TGTGCCAGCAAAATCTTCCTTGGCACCCAGTACTTC.

Points on this clone: Other DNA sequences in this sample translate to the same CDR3. The chain employs TRBV18 and TRBJ2-5; D unclear. Trimming cost V 2 bases and J 1 base, with 2 bases left between them. This CDR3 comprises 12 residues. CDR1 KGHSH and CDR2 LQKENI come from the germline V gene. This CDR3 is CASSPVQETQYF. In nucleotides, the CDR3 is TGTGCCAGCTCACCAGTCCAAGAGACCCAGTACTTC.

With respect to this clone: One end of the junction is discordant with germline, which a read error may explain. The identical CDR3 is also encoded by other nucleotide sequences in the sample. The J gene is TRBJ1-6, the V gene TRBV9; TRBD1 matches at 11 bases. There are 15 residues in the CDR3. CDR1 and CDR2 from the germline V gene are SGDLS and YYNGEE. The CDR3 here is CASSDGTGGNSPLHF. The CDR3 DNA is TGTGCCAGCAGCGACGGGACAGGGGGGAATTCACCTCTCCACTTT.

This clone has just one count. The genes are TRBV9 and TRBJ2-7; tentative D call: TRBD2 (5 bases). This CDR3 is 14 amino acids long. V lost 4 bases and J 2 bases, leaving 13 bases between the germline ends. The germline V gene has CDR1 SGDLS and CDR2 YYNGEE. CDR3 residues: CASSLRAEPYEQYF. CDR3 nucleotide sequence: TGTGCCAGCAGCTTGCGGGCGGAACCCTACGAGCAGTACTTC.

The chain combines TRBV7-9 with TRBJ2-1, with a weak D call TRBD1 (6 bases). The CDR3 has 15 amino acids. The V gene's germline CDR1 is SEHNR and CDR2 FQNEAQ (reference sequence). The germline V and J ends were trimmed by 6 bases and 1 base, with 13 bases remaining between them. Written as DNA, the CDR3 is TGTGCCAGCAGAAGTCCTCAGGGGTCCTACAATGAGCAGTTCTTC. Its translation is CASRSPQGSYNEQFF.

This clone has more than one count but fewer than ten. The V call is TRBV15, the J call TRBJ1-1, with D uncertain. V lost 4 bases and J lost 1, with 10 bases in between. This CDR3 is built from 14 residues. Germline V CDR1 and CDR2: LNHNV, YYDKDF (reference sequence). The CDR3 reads CATSIIDRNTEAFF. As DNA, the CDR3 is TGTGCCACCAGCATTATAGACCGGAACACTGAAGCTTTCTTT.

A remark on this clone: Other DNA sequences from this sample encode an identical CDR3 as well. The chain uses TRBV19 and TRBJ1-6; TRBD1 aligns across 9 bases. The CDR3 contains 14 residues. Trimming cost V 7 bases and J 7 bases; bases outside gene matches: 5. Germline V gene sequence: CDR1 LNHDA, CDR2 SQIVND (reference sequence). The CDR3 is CASTSGTGNSPLHF. CDR3 nucleotides: TGTGCCAGTACCTCCGGGACAGGGAATTCACCCCTCCACTTT.

The chain recombines TRBV18 with TRBJ1-1; 10 bases agree with TRBD1. V was pared by 3 bases and J by 0 bases, with 16 bases of the junction left unmatched. This CDR3 contains 20 residues. Germline lookup yields CDR1 KGHSH and CDR2 LQKENI. The CDR3 loop reads CASSPDRDRGGWGMNTEAFF. DNA for the CDR3: TGTGCCAGCTCACCCGACAGGGACAGGGGCGGTTGGGGAATGAACACTGAAGCTTTCTTT.

V and J are TRBV18 and TRBJ2-7, with D unresolved. CDR3 length: 16 amino acids. The V gene lost 2 bases and the J gene lost 0 bases, with 14 bases spanning the gap. From germline, CDR1 is KGHSH and CDR2 LQKENI. The DNA for the CDR3 is TGTGCCAGCTCACCAATCAGGACGGTCGTCTCCTACGAGCAGTACTTC. Protein: CASSPIRTVVSYEQYF.

The V and J genes are TRBV5-1 and TRBJ1-1, with 8 bases fitting TRBD1. J was trimmed by 4 bases and V by 7 bases; bases with no gene match: 15. Germline V CDR1 and CDR2: SGHRS, YFSETQ. There are 16 residues in the CDR3. CDR3 amino acids: CASGQGFLLGSTEAFF. In nucleotides, the CDR3 is TGCGCCAGCGGACAGGGCTTTTTATTAGGGAGCACTGAAGCTTTCTTT.

This clone was counted once. The chain uses TRBV2 and TRBJ2-4; weak D call: TRBD2 (6 bases). Germline V lookup: CDR1 SNHLY, CDR2 FYNNEI. This CDR3 is 16 amino acids long. The V and J ends lost 2 bases and 4 bases respectively, with 15 bases between them. This CDR3 is CASSEKAAGGKNIQYF. CDR3 sequence (DNA): TGTGCCAGCAGTGAAAAGGCAGCCGGAGGGAAAAACATTCAGTACTTC.

This chain links TRBV6-5 with TRBJ2-5; 10 positions agree with TRBD1. The CDR3 is made up of 15 amino acids. With 2 bases clipped from V and 5 bases from J, the junction kept 5 bases outside the gene matches. CDR1 is MNHEY and CDR2 is SVGAGI in the germline V gene. CDR3 sequence (DNA): TGTGCCAGCAGTTACCGGACAGGGGGGATTGAGACCCAGTACTTC. The encoded protein is CASSYRTGGIETQYF.

This clone was counted a few times. V and J are TRBV14 and TRBJ2-5; perhaps D is TRBD1 or TRBD2 (7 bases each). V was cut by 0 bases and J by 5 bases, with 19 bases left in between. The CDR3 is made up of 17 amino acids. In germline, CDR1 is SGHDN, CDR2 FVKESK. CDR3 protein: CASSQDQGGGRAETQYF. In DNA, the CDR3 is TGTGCCAGCAGCCAAGATCAGGGGGGGGGCCGGGCCGAGACCCAGTACTTC. The full variable domain, rest sourced from reference TRBV14 and TRBJ2-5, is EAGVTQFPSHSVIEKGQTVTLRCDPISGHDNLYWYRRVMGKEIKFLLHFVKESKQDESGMPNNRFLAERTGGTYSTLKVQPAELEDSGVYFCASSQDQGGGRAETQYFGPGTRLLVL.

The V call is TRBV18, the J call TRBJ1-4; D call uncertain. There are 15 residues in the CDR3. Per germline, CDR1 KGHSH and CDR2 LQKENI. Between the trimmed V and J ends, which lost 0 bases and 2 bases, there was a span of 7 bases. The CDR3 sequence: CASSPPRGTNEKLFF. CDR3 nucleotide sequence: TGTGCCAGCTCACCACCGCGGGGTACTAATGAAAAACTGTTTTTT.

The gene calls are TRBV2 and TRBJ2-3, with TRBD2 matching 8 bases. With 10 bases clipped from V and 1 base from J, the junction kept 10 bases outside the gene matches. The CDR3 spans 15 residues. Germline V gene lookup returns CDR1 SNHLY and CDR2 FYNNEI. CDR3 residues: CATSEGGGRTDTQYF. For the CDR3, the DNA is TGTGCCACCAGCGAGGGCGGGGGGCGCACAGATACGCAGTATTTT.

This clone was detected once. Other DNA sequences in this sample translate to the same CDR3. The V and J genes are TRBV7-2 and TRBJ1-5; D call uncertain. This CDR3 is 15 amino acids long. The germline V gene has CDR1 SGHTA and CDR2 FQGNSA. V lost 1 base, J lost 2 bases, and 9 bases lay in between. CDR3 sequence: CASSLVAGGNQPQHF. The CDR3 DNA reads as TGTGCCAGCAGCTTAGTCGCCGGAGGCAATCAGCCCCAGCATTTT.

This clone was counted a few times. The CDR3 sequence is CASSPRQGLMNTEAFF. The CDR3 DNA follows: TGTGCCAGCAGCCCTCGACAGGGACTCATGAACACTGAAGCTTTCTTT. The chain employs TRBV7-8 and TRBJ1-1, with 7 bases aligning to TRBD1. The germline gives CDR1 SGHVS, CDR2 FQNEAQ. The CDR3 runs 16 residues. V lost 5 bases, J lost 0 bases, and 9 bases stayed unmatched.